This T cell receptor (beta chain) was sequenced for a study of CD8 T cells in ankylosing spondylitis. Study results and caveats: For ankylosing spondylitis blood, a TCR beta motif of 7 or 8 highly homologous variants appeared characteristic. Peripheral blood held disease-linked clones only at relatively low frequency, and these were CD8+. Some of these motif variants have turned up before, in reports on reactive arthritis synovial fluid and blood.

About this clonotype itself: Its antigen is unidentified. At one of its ends the junction is not consistent with the germline gene, which may arise from a read error.

The CDR3 runs to 17 residues. Germline CDR1 reads DFQATT; CDR2 reads SNEGSKA (reference sequence). Quantitative molecular-barcoded 5'-RACE generated the TCR beta libraries. TCRdb ran MiXCR on the 5' RACE reads and lists one entry per CDR3 protein. The sample shows over 700,000 distinct CDR3 sequences, roughly 19% of them seen only once. The chain combines TRBV20-1 with TRBJ2-5; 10 bases match TRBD2. The receptor was isolated from a male donor with ankylosing spondylitis. The sequencing sample was made of blood, either unsorted or a sorted T cell fraction (not recorded which). The CDR3 loop reads CCATATGTSVISGTQYF. The CDR3, as DNA: TGCTGTGCTACTGCAACCGGGACTAGCGTGATCAGTGGGACCCAGTACTTC.